This entry lists 31 T cell receptor beta chains sequenced from one sample in a study of shared clonotypes between healthy human individuals. Measured with immunoSEQ multiplex PCR; TCRdb has only the in-frame clones, and not every one. The sample lists roughly 2,500,000 clones, roughly 93% seen once, with about 0.38% in the top ten. Sample: naive CD4+ T cells from PBMCs. Subset given: CD45RA+ positively selected. The receptors here all came from a young man in good health. Some clones in this sample may be carry-over from other donors' samples.

This clone was counted only a few times. V and J are TRBV7-9 and TRBJ2-6, with 10 bases lining up with TRBD2. With V trimmed by 5 bases and J by 5 bases, 9 bases remained unmatched. CDR1 and CDR2 (germline): SEHNR, FQNEAQ (reference sequence). CDR3 length: 17 amino acids. The CDR3 loop is CASSAGASGSWANVLTF. The CDR3 DNA follows: TGTGCCAGCAGCGCGGGGGCTAGCGGGAGTTGGGCCAACGTCCTGACTTTC.

This chain connects TRBV7-2 to TRBJ1-1; D is possibly TRBD1 (6 bases). V lost 2 bases and J lost 6, with 16 bases in between. The CDR3 covers 15 residues. Germline CDR1 and CDR2: SGHTA and FQGNSA. The CDR3 DNA reads TGTGCCAGCAGCTTATTGTCCCGGGGGGGCTCTGAAGCTTTCTTT. Translated, it gives CASSLLSRGGSEAFF. Looking up the rest from reference TRBV7-2 and TRBJ1-1 gives the full variable domain: GAGVSQSPSNKVTEKGKDVELRCDPISGHTALYWYRQSLGQGLEFLIYFQGNSAPDKSGLPSDRFSAERTGGSVSTLTIQRTQQEDSAVYLCASSLLSRGGSEAFFGQGTRLTVV.

V usage is TRBV5-6 and J usage is TRBJ2-3; 9 bases are shared with TRBD2. Germline lookup yields CDR1 SGHDT and CDR2 YYEEEE. V shed 4 bases, J shed 9 bases, and the junction held 12 bases outside the gene matches. This CDR3 region has 15 residues. CDR3 amino acids: CASSPPTAGGGTQYF. The CDR3, as DNA: TGTGCCAGCAGCCCGCCTACGGCGGGAGGGGGGACGCAGTATTTT.

The chain couples TRBV2 to TRBJ2-1; D is undetermined. Trimming pared 4 bases from V and 10 bases from J, leaving 14 bases between. Germline V gene data show CDR1 as SNHLY and CDR2 as FYNNEI. CDR3 length equals 13 residues. Written as DNA, the CDR3 is TGTGCCAGCAGTGCCACGGCCATCGGGGAGCAGTTCTTC. Its protein is CASSATAIGEQFF.

The chain joins TRBV2 to TRBJ2-7; maybe TRBD2 (5 bases). The CDR3 covers 12 residues. Trimming cost V 6 bases and J 5 bases, with 11 bases left between them. Germline CDR1 SNHLY, CDR2 FYNNEI. CDR3 sequence (DNA): TGTGCCAGCAGCCTGAACGGGAACGAGCAGTACTTC. This gives the protein CASSLNGNEQYF.

The V and J genes are TRBV6-5 and TRBJ2-1, with 7 bases that match TRBD1. CDR3 length: 15 amino acids. The germline gives CDR1 MNHEY, CDR2 SVGAGI. The ends lost 4 bases at V and 6 bases at J; junction bases unmatched: 9. CDR3 in amino acids: CASSSQTGLVNEQFF. CDR3 nucleotides: TGTGCCAGCAGTTCTCAGACAGGGTTGGTCAATGAGCAGTTCTTC.

The V gene is TRBV28, the J gene TRBJ1-4, with 8 bases identical to TRBD1. Losses at the gene ends were 5 bases for V and 3 bases for J; bases not matched to a gene: 8. This CDR3 region has 16 residues. Germline V gene sequence: CDR1 MDHEN, CDR2 SYDVKM. The CDR3 is CASSRGTGPPNEKLFF. In DNA form, the CDR3 reads TGTGCCAGCAGTAGAGGGACAGGACCACCTAATGAAAAACTGTTTTTT.

The rearrangement joins TRBV5-1 to TRBJ2-3, with 11 nucleotides matching TRBD2. J was trimmed by 3 bases and V by 2 bases; bases with no gene match: 8. The germline V gene encodes CDR1 SGHRS and CDR2 YFSETQ. The CDR3 loop spans 17 amino acids. CDR3 residues: CASSFTAGTSGTDTQYF. The DNA of the CDR3 is TGCGCCAGCAGCTTCACGGCCGGGACTAGCGGAACAGATACGCAGTATTTT.

This clone was seen a single time. The rearrangement uses TRBV7-8 and TRBJ1-2, with unresolved D. Looked up from germline, CDR1 is SGHVS and CDR2 is FQNEAQ. CDR3 length: 15 residues. V lost 1 base and J lost 4, with 13 bases in between. This CDR3 reads CASSLGAAAGYGYTF. CDR3 nucleotide sequence: TGTGCCAGCAGCTTAGGAGCCGCAGCGGGCTATGGCTACACCTTC.

The chain carries TRBV4-2 and TRBJ1-2; TRBD1 matches at 9 bases. V shed 3 bases and J 2 bases; nucleotides not matched to a gene: 7. Germline V gene lookup returns CDR1 LGHNA and CDR2 YNFKEQ. This CDR3 is 16 amino acids long. As DNA, the CDR3 is TGTGCCAGCAGCCAGGACTCGGACAGGGGAAACTATGGCTACACCTTC. It specifies CASSQDSDRGNYGYTF.

V gene TRBV6-6 combines with J gene TRBJ2-7; no definite D call. Germline CDR1 reads MNHNY; CDR2 reads SVGAGI (reference sequence). V lost 0 bases to trimming and J lost 5 bases, with 8 bases between them. CDR3 length equals 13 residues. CDR3 sequence: CASSYSASNEQYF. The CDR3 DNA sequence: TGTGCCAGCAGTTACTCGGCCTCTAACGAGCAGTACTTC.

The table lists this clone with a count of one. V usage is TRBV10-3 and J usage is TRBJ2-2; 12 bases map to TRBD1. CDR1 and CDR2 from the germline V gene are ENHRY and SYGVKD. V shed 5 bases and J 2 bases; nucleotides not matched to a gene: 3. The CDR3 spans 16 residues. The CDR3 region has the DNA TGTGCCATCAGTCCCGGGACAGGGGGCAACACCGGGGAGCTGTTTTTT. Encoded protein: CAISPGTGGNTGELFF.

V usage is TRBV19 and J usage is TRBJ2-7, with 7 bases fitting TRBD1. V gave up 2 bases and J gave up 4 bases; unmatched junction bases: 8. Germline-derived CDR1 and CDR2 are LNHDA and SQIVND (reference sequence). CDR3 length equals 15 residues. CDR3 nucleotides: TGTGCCAGTAGTATATCCGGCCAGGGGGTGTACGAGCAGTACTTC. Amino acid sequence: CASSISGQGVYEQYF.

The rearrangement links TRBV6-6 to TRBJ2-5; 7 nucleotides agree with TRBD1. This CDR3 spans 16 amino acids. Trimming cost V 4 bases and J 3 bases; bases outside gene matches: 11. Germline CDR1 MNHNY, CDR2 SVGAGI (reference sequence). CDR3 region: CASSSQALGGEETQYF. In DNA, the CDR3 is TGTGCCAGCAGTTCCCAGGCCCTAGGGGGCGAAGAGACCCAGTACTTC.

A remark on this clone: Additional DNA sequences in this sample encode the identical CDR3. V gene TRBV6-1 combines with J gene TRBJ2-3; D remains unclear. V dropped 3 bases and J dropped 3 bases, with 4 bases sitting between them. The CDR3 covers 12 residues. In germline, CDR1 is MNHNS, CDR2 SASEGT. The DNA for the CDR3 is TGTGCCAGCAGTGAGGGTACAGATACGCAGTATTTT. Encoded protein: CASSEGTDTQYF.

J is TRBJ2-2 and V is TRBV9; the match to TRBD1 covers 7 bases. The ends lost 5 bases at V and 5 bases at J; junction bases unmatched: 12. CDR1 SGDLS and CDR2 YYNGEE come from the germline V gene. CDR3 length: 16 amino acids. CDR3 bases: TGTGCCAGCAGTCCCGGGCGTACAGGGGCTACCGGGGAGCTGTTTTTT. Protein sequence: CASSPGRTGATGELFF.

J is TRBJ2-6 and V is TRBV2, with D possibly called TRBD1 or TRBD2 (5 bases each). The CDR3 loop spans 16 amino acids. The ends were cut back, 4 bases at V and 0 bases at J, with 10 bases in the middle. Germline V gives CDR1 SNHLY, CDR2 FYNNEI. The CDR3 loop is CASSGDLSSGANVLTF. The CDR3 region has the DNA TGTGCCAGCAGTGGGGACCTTTCCTCTGGGGCCAACGTCCTGACTTTC.

V is TRBV7-9 and J is TRBJ2-7; unclear D gene. Trimming pared 7 bases from V and 3 bases from J, leaving 19 bases between. The length of the CDR3 is 15 residues. Germline V gene sequence: CDR1 SEHNR, CDR2 FQNEAQ (reference sequence). The CDR3 loop reads CASTLGSSAYYEQYF. The CDR3 DNA sequence: TGTGCCAGCACCCTTGGGTCCAGCGCTTACTACGAGCAGTACTTC.

The gene calls are TRBV28 and TRBJ1-1, with TRBD1 matching 10 bases. The CDR3 loop spans 15 amino acids. Per germline, CDR1 MDHEN and CDR2 SYDVKM. J was trimmed by 1 base and V by 6 bases; bases with no gene match: 5. The CDR3 DNA follows: TGTGCCAGCAGACTCCGGGACAGGGGGAACACTGAAGCTTTCTTT. As protein: CASRLRDRGNTEAFF.

This clone showed up just a few times. The junction differs from germline at one of its ends, possibly a read error. The chain employs TRBV6-5 and TRBJ1-1, with 8 positions matching TRBD1. Germline lookup yields CDR1 MNHEY and CDR2 SVGAGI. The CDR3 is 13 residues long. For the CDR3, the DNA is TGTGCCAGCAGTTACTCGGTCCCAGGGGGCGAGACCTTT. Its translation: CASSYSVPGGETF.

Comments on this clone: Other DNA sequences within the sample encode an identical CDR3. This rearrangement joins TRBV5-1 to TRBJ2-2, with unresolved D. V dropped 0 bases and J dropped 6 bases, with 6 bases sitting between them. The CDR3 runs to 13 residues. The V gene's germline CDR1 is SGHRS and CDR2 YFSETQ. For the CDR3, the DNA is TGCGCCAGCAGCTTGGGCAGTCCCGGGGAGCTGTTTTTT. Protein: CASSLGSPGELFF.

The V and J genes are TRBV7-6 and TRBJ2-5; D perhaps matches TRBD1 (5 bases). There are 15 residues in the CDR3. Germline CDR1 SGHVS, CDR2 FNYEAQ. V gave up 6 bases and J gave up 5 bases, with 19 bases separating them. This chain's CDR3 is CASSYTGQKGETQYF. The CDR3 nucleotides read TGTGCCAGCAGTTATACTGGGCAAAAGGGGGAGACCCAGTACTTC.

As regards this clone: Other DNA sequences from this sample encode an identical CDR3 as well. This chain uses TRBV2 with TRBJ1-5; D perhaps matches TRBD1 (6 bases). The germline gives CDR1 SNHLY, CDR2 FYNNEI. Trimming left V 5 bases short and J 4 bases short, with 12 bases between. The CDR3 sequence is 14 residues long. Written as DNA, the CDR3 is TGTGCCAGCAGTACAGGGACGGGGAATCAGCCCCAGCATTTT. Protein sequence: CASSTGTGNQPQHF. Drawing the rest from reference TRBV2 and TRBJ1-5, the complete variable domain is EPEVTQTPSHQVTQMGQEVILRCVPISNHLYFYWYRQILGQKVEFLVSFYNNEISEKSEIFDDQFSVERPDGSNFTLKIRSTKLEDSAMYFCASSTGTGNQPQHFGDGTRLSIL.

Comment on this clone: Other DNA variants within this sample encode the same CDR3. The V and J genes are TRBV7-2 and TRBJ2-5; D gene uncertain. Trimming took 3 bases from V and 4 from J, leaving 6 bases between them. The CDR3 totals 12 residues. Per the germline V gene, CDR1 is SGHTA and CDR2 is FQGNSA. The CDR3: CASSLGPETQYF. The CDR3 region has the DNA TGTGCCAGCAGCTTGGGTCCAGAGACCCAGTACTTC.

This rearrangement joins TRBV27 to TRBJ2-5; possibly TRBD2 for D (5 bases). The CDR3 sequence is 15 residues long. Trimming shortened V by 2 bases and J by 9 bases, and 19 bases separated the two germline ends. Germline V gene lookup returns CDR1 MNHEY and CDR2 SMNVEV (reference sequence). The CDR3 is CASSLIAGGKEAQYF. The DNA for the CDR3 is TGTGCCAGCAGTTTAATTGCAGGAGGCAAGGAGGCCCAGTACTTC.

This clone turned up a few times. The sample carries other DNA sequences with the same CDR3. V gene TRBV6-1 combines with J gene TRBJ2-7, with D maybe TRBD1 (6 bases). CDR1 is MNHNS, CDR2 SASEGT, per germline. V lost 3 bases and J 3 bases, leaving 6 bases between the germline ends. The CDR3 has 12 amino acids. As DNA, the CDR3 is TGTGCCAGCAGTGAGACAGGCTACGAGCAGTACTTC. Protein product: CASSETGYEQYF.

CDR3 region: CASSRGTFPYGYTF. In DNA, the CDR3 is TGTGCCAGCAGCCGGGGGACCTTTCCCTATGGCTACACCTTC. The chain has TRBV9 and TRBJ1-2, with D tentatively TRBD1 (5 bases). Germline values: CDR1 SGDLS, CDR2 YYNGEE. The CDR3 contains 14 residues. Trimming cost V 4 bases and J 4 bases, with 14 bases left between them.

The rearrangement uses TRBV6-6 and TRBJ1-6; 7 positions match TRBD1. The V and J ends lost 11 bases and 7 bases, in that order; junction bases with no gene match: 11. This CDR3 is 14 amino acids long. Germline CDR1 and CDR2: MNHNY and SVGAGI (reference sequence). CDR3 loop: CAGHGDRENSPLHF. The CDR3 DNA reads TGTGCCGGCCATGGGGACAGAGAAAATTCACCCCTCCACTTT.

This clone was observed a single time. The V gene is TRBV4-3, the J gene TRBJ2-5, with 9 bases fitting TRBD2. Per germline, CDR1 LGHNA and CDR2 YSLEER. V shed 6 bases and J 5 bases; nucleotides not matched to a gene: 7. The CDR3 loop spans 14 amino acids. Written as DNA, the CDR3 is TGCGCCAGCAGTTCGTGGAGCGGGAGGGAGACCCAGTACTTC. Protein: CASSSWSGRETQYF.

The rearrangement joins TRBV5-4 to TRBJ1-1; D uncertain. CDR3 length: 13 residues. The ends were cut back, 5 bases at V and 3 bases at J, with 11 bases in the middle. Germline values: CDR1 SGHNT, CDR2 YYREEE (reference sequence). The CDR3 is CASRSSGDTEAFF. Here the CDR3 DNA reads TGTGCCAGCAGGTCGAGCGGGGACACTGAAGCTTTCTTT. The full variable domain, completed using reference TRBV5-4 and TRBJ1-1, is ETGVTQSPTHLIKTRGQQVTLRCSSQSGHNTVSWYQQALGQGPQFIFQYYREEENGRGNFPPRFSGLQFPNYSSELNVNALELDDSALYLCASRSSGDTEAFFGQGTRLTVV.

This clone showed up just a few times. CDR3 coding DNA: TGTGCCAGCTCCCTCTCTACAGGGGACGGCTACACCTTC. Translating it yields CASSLSTGDGYTF. The V and J genes are TRBV18 and TRBJ1-2, with 7 bases matching TRBD1. This CDR3 spans 13 amino acids. Germline lookup yields CDR1 KGHSH and CDR2 LQKENI. The V and J ends lost 6 bases and 8 bases, in that order; junction bases with no gene match: 9.